These 29 T cell receptor beta chains were all obtained from the same sample, sequenced in a study of T cells in narcolepsy. Assay: immunoSEQ multiplex PCR; the TCRdb copy retains only in-frame clones and omits some. The table lists 25,000 to 35,000 clones, roughly four fifths of them singletons, with roughly 0.69% in the top ten. Input material: memory (CD45RA-) CD4+ T cells from blood. All receptors come from a human donor in good health.

This chain joins TRBV6-1 and TRBJ2-3; D gene unclear. This CDR3 spans 14 amino acids. Germline V CDR1 and CDR2: MNHNS, SASEGT. V shed 7 bases and J shed 4 bases, with 15 bases lying between them. The CDR3 DNA is TGTGCCAGCAAGGAACTCCTAAGCTCAGATACGCAGTATTTT. Its translation is CASKELLSSDTQYF.

This clone was found a few times. V usage is TRBV28 and J usage is TRBJ2-3; 11 positions agree with TRBD2. The CDR3 consists of 16 residues. CDR1 is MDHEN, CDR2 SYDVKM, per germline. Germline trimming cut 4 bases from V and 0 bases from J; bases unmatched to any gene: 3. CDR3 sequence (DNA): TGTGCCAGCAGTTATAGCGGGGGGGGTAGCACAGATACGCAGTATTTT. This sequence encodes CASSYSGGGSTDTQYF.

This sequence joins TRBV7-6 and TRBJ2-5, with D possibly TRBD2 on 6 matching bases. Trimming left V 5 bases short and J 5 bases short, with 21 bases between. CDR1 is SGHVS and CDR2 is FNYEAQ in the germline V gene. The CDR3 sequence is 16 residues long. The CDR3 spells CASSARMRGGGETQYF. The CDR3 nucleotides are TGTGCCAGCAGCGCCCGTATGCGGGGCGGAGGGGAGACCCAGTACTTC.

This clone came up once. The chain carries TRBV4-1 and TRBJ2-7; 7 positions match TRBD1. V was clipped by 0 bases and J by 2 bases; unmatched bases: 4. The CDR3 has 15 residues. Germline CDR1 and CDR2: MGHRA and YSYEKL. CDR3 loop: CASSQEGTVAYEQYF. The CDR3 DNA reads TGCGCCAGCAGCCAAGAAGGGACAGTTGCCTACGAGCAGTACTTC.

The gene calls are TRBV28 and TRBJ2-1; 14 nucleotides line up with TRBD2. The CDR3 extends over 16 amino acids. The ends lost 4 bases at V and 9 bases at J; junction bases unmatched: 8. CDR1 and CDR2 from the germline V gene are MDHEN and SYDVKM. The CDR3 here is CASSSVTSGGAGEQFF. In nucleotides, the CDR3 is TGTGCCAGCAGTTCCGTGACTAGCGGGGGGGCCGGTGAGCAGTTCTTC.

V is TRBV2 and J is TRBJ2-6; no firm D call. Germline CDR1 and CDR2: SNHLY and FYNNEI. This CDR3 region has 17 residues. Trimming stripped 0 bases from V and 0 bases from J, with 9 bases between. The CDR3 DNA reads TGTGCCAGCAGTGAAGCGTTGAGATCCTCTGGGGCCAACGTCCTGACTTTC. This codes for CASSEALRSSGANVLTF.

J is TRBJ1-4 and V is TRBV18; maybe TRBD1 (5 bases). The germline CDR1 and CDR2 sequences are KGHSH and LQKENI. There are 14 residues in the CDR3. The V gene lost 5 bases and the J gene lost 1 base, with 8 bases spanning the gap. CDR3 sequence: CASSSQGTNEKLFF. The CDR3 nucleotides are TGTGCCAGCTCATCCCAGGGAACTAATGAAAAACTGTTTTTT.

The J gene is TRBJ2-3, the V gene TRBV15; tentatively, D is TRBD1 or TRBD2 (6 bases each). Trimming shortened V by 3 bases and J by 5 bases, and 21 bases separated the two germline ends. This CDR3 has 17 residues. The germline V gene encodes CDR1 LNHNV and CDR2 YYDKDF (reference sequence). The CDR3 nucleotides read TGTGCCACCAGCAGTCCCCGGGGGCCCCCCGGTAGAGATACGCAGTATTTT. Its protein product is CATSSPRGPPGRDTQYF.

A remark on this clone: The germline gene is not matched at one end of the junction; a read error may be the cause. The chain joins TRBV5-1 to TRBJ1-3; maybe TRBD1 (5 bases). The V gene's germline CDR1 is SGHRS and CDR2 YFSETQ. This CDR3 contains 14 residues. The CDR3 nucleotides are TGCGCCAGCAGCGGGGGACGCTCTGGAAACACCACATATTTT. Its translation: CASSGGRSGNTTYF.

The chain combines TRBV6-1 with TRBJ1-2; D may be TRBD1 (6 bases). This CDR3 region has 11 residues. The germline V gene encodes CDR1 MNHNS and CDR2 SASEGT. The V gene lost 7 bases and the J gene lost 8 bases, with 11 bases spanning the gap. In DNA, the CDR3 is TGTGCCAGCAAACAGGGAGGAGGCTACACCTTC. It yields the protein CASKQGGGYTF.

The V gene is TRBV5-1, the J gene TRBJ1-5; D ambiguous. The CDR3 has 14 residues. CDR1 and CDR2 from the germline V gene are SGHRS and YFSETQ. V lost 0 bases, J lost 6 bases, and 10 bases lay in between. In DNA, the CDR3 is TGCGCCAGCAGCTTGGATTCAGGTTCTCAGCCCCAGCATTTT. It codes for CASSLDSGSQPQHF.

The chain is built from TRBV18 and TRBJ2-1; D call uncertain. This CDR3 is 16 amino acids long. The germline V gene has CDR1 KGHSH and CDR2 LQKENI. The V end lost 3 bases, the J end lost 0 bases, and 12 bases lay between the germline ends. The CDR3 region is CASSPFTVSSYNEQFF. Written as DNA, the CDR3 is TGTGCCAGCTCACCGTTTACAGTGAGCTCCTACAATGAGCAGTTCTTC.

This clone was found once. The rearrangement links TRBV5-1 to TRBJ2-5; D is perhaps TRBD2 (5 bases). The DNA end is a closer match to TRBJ2-7, so the J assignment may be wrong. CDR1 and CDR2 from the germline V gene are SGHRS and YFSETQ. The CDR3 extends over 14 amino acids. The CDR3 sequence is CASSLRAGPYEQYF. The CDR3 DNA reads TGCGCCAGCAGCTTGCGGGCGGGTCCCTACGAGCAGTACTTC.

This sequence joins TRBV4-2 and TRBJ2-5; TRBD2 aligns across 8 bases. The tail of the sequence fits TRBJ2-7 better, so the J call may be wrong. Germline-derived CDR1 and CDR2 are LGHNA and YNFKEQ. CDR3 length: 16 residues. The CDR3 region has the DNA TGTGCCAGCAGCCAGAGACCGGGACTAGGGGGTTACGAGCAGTACTTC. This sequence encodes CASSQRPGLGGYEQYF.

The V call is TRBV5-4, the J call TRBJ1-4, with D perhaps matching TRBD1 (5 bases). The V end lost 4 bases, the J end lost 6 bases, and 22 bases lay between the germline ends. Germline lookup yields CDR1 SGHNT and CDR2 YYREEE (reference sequence). The CDR3 has 17 amino acids. CDR3 DNA: TGTGCCAGCAGCCAGGACGTGGGGCGGGGCGGCGATGAAAAACTGTTTTTT. This codes for CASSQDVGRGGDEKLFF.

This chain connects TRBV5-6 to TRBJ2-5; 11 nucleotides line up with TRBD2. V gave up 4 bases and J gave up 5 bases; unmatched junction bases: 7. This CDR3 is built from 15 residues. CDR1 SGHDT and CDR2 YYEEEE come from the germline V gene. CDR3 loop: CASSRRLAGIETQYF. In nucleotides, the CDR3 is TGTGCCAGCAGCCGCCGACTAGCGGGGATTGAGACCCAGTACTTC.

The chain is built from TRBV7-8 and TRBJ1-5; D ambiguous. Trimming left V 3 bases short and J 3 bases short, with 12 bases between. The CDR3 is 15 amino acids. Germline V gene lookup returns CDR1 SGHVS and CDR2 FQNEAQ. In DNA, the CDR3 is TGTGCCAGCAGCTTCGACCCCAGGTACAATCAGCCCCAGCATTTT. Its translation is CASSFDPRYNQPQHF.

The rearrangement uses TRBV6-5 and TRBJ1-3; tentatively, D is TRBD1 (6 bases). Germline CDR1 MNHEY, CDR2 SVGAGI. This CDR3 has 15 residues. V was cut by 5 bases and J by 4 bases, with 15 bases left in between. CDR3 residues: CASSATRQVGNTIYF. In DNA form, the CDR3 reads TGTGCCAGCAGTGCTACCCGACAGGTCGGAAACACCATATATTTT.

V is TRBV7-9 and J is TRBJ1-1; the D is unclear. Germline V gene data show CDR1 as SEHNR and CDR2 as FQNEAQ (reference sequence). The CDR3 runs 14 residues. V was clipped by 1 base and J by 1 base, with 7 bases between them. CDR3 sequence reads: CASSLERRNTEAFF. The DNA for the CDR3 is TGTGCCAGCAGCTTAGAACGGAGGAACACTGAAGCTTTCTTT.

V usage is TRBV12-5 and J usage is TRBJ2-5; no reliable D call. Trimming shortened V by 6 bases and J by 4 bases, and 6 bases separated the two germline ends. The length of the CDR3 is 11 residues. Germline V CDR1 and CDR2: LGHNT, FRNRAP. This CDR3 reads CASGHGETQYF. Here the CDR3 DNA reads TGTGCTAGTGGCCACGGAGAGACCCAGTACTTC.

The V call is TRBV18, the J call TRBJ2-5; 7 nucleotides agree with TRBD1. Per germline, CDR1 KGHSH and CDR2 LQKENI. The V and J ends lost 6 bases and 5 bases, in that order; junction bases with no gene match: 9. This CDR3 spans 14 amino acids. The CDR3 reads CASSRRQGRETQYF. The CDR3, as DNA: TGTGCCAGCTCCCGTCGACAGGGAAGGGAGACCCAGTACTTC.

The V gene is TRBV2, the J gene TRBJ2-6; D assignment may be TRBD1 or TRBD2 (5 bases each). V was clipped by 7 bases and J by 9 bases, with 19 bases between them. This CDR3 region has 15 residues. Germline V lookup: CDR1 SNHLY, CDR2 FYNNEI. CDR3 loop: CASNTGASAGNVLTF. The DNA of the CDR3 is TGTGCCAGCAATACCGGGGCCTCTGCGGGCAACGTCCTGACTTTC.

The gene calls are TRBV9 and TRBJ2-1; D may be TRBD1 or TRBD2 (5 bases each). The length of the CDR3 is 12 residues. Germline V gives CDR1 SGDLS, CDR2 YYNGEE. Trimming stripped 0 bases from V and 12 bases from J, with 10 bases between. The CDR3 reads CASSVERGRQFF. The DNA of the CDR3 is TGTGCCAGCAGCGTAGAGAGGGGTAGGCAGTTCTTC.

The chain joins TRBV30 to TRBJ1-6; TRBD1 might be the D (6 bases). Germline assignment: CDR1 GTSNPN and CDR2 SVGIG (reference sequence). The CDR3 runs to 12 residues. V was trimmed by 0 bases and J by 9 bases, leaving 6 bases between them. DNA for the CDR3: TGTGCCTGGAGTGTAGGGGGTTCACCCCTCCACTTT. Translated: CAWSVGGSPLHF. The full variable domain, in which reference TRBV30 and TRBJ1-6 provide the parts outside the CDR3, is SQTIHQWPATLVQPVGSPLSLECTVEGTSNPNLYWYRQAAGRGLQLLFYSVGIGQISSEVPQNLSASRPQDRQFILSSKKLLLSDSGFYLCAWSVGGSPLHFGNGTRLTVT.

The chain is built from TRBV28 and TRBJ1-1; 7 bases fit TRBD1. V gave up 3 bases and J gave up 5 bases; unmatched junction bases: 15. The CDR3 loop spans 17 amino acids. Per the germline V gene, CDR1 is MDHEN and CDR2 is SYDVKM. The CDR3 loop is CASSLRQGVISGTEAFF. The DNA for the CDR3 is TGTGCCAGCAGTTTGAGACAGGGAGTGATTTCGGGAACTGAAGCTTTCTTT.

The chain uses TRBV9 and TRBJ1-5; the D is unclear. The CDR3 contains 14 residues. The germline V gene encodes CDR1 SGDLS and CDR2 YYNGEE. Trimming shortened V by 4 bases and J by 5 bases, and 13 bases separated the two germline ends. The CDR3 loop reads CASSPGVLDQPQHF. The CDR3, as DNA: TGTGCCAGCAGCCCTGGAGTTCTGGATCAGCCCCAGCATTTT. The variable domain in full, completed from reference TRBV9 and TRBJ1-5, reads DSGVTQTPKHLITATGQRVTLRCSPRSGDLSVYWYQQSLDQGLQFLIQYYNGEERAKGNILERFSAQQFPDLHSELNLSSLELGDSALYFCASSPGVLDQPQHFGDGTRLSIL.

V usage is TRBV18 and J usage is TRBJ2-5; 8 bases agree with TRBD1. Trimming cost V 5 bases and J 3 bases; bases outside gene matches: 8. Germline V gene data show CDR1 as KGHSH and CDR2 as LQKENI. This CDR3 comprises 15 residues. The CDR3 nucleotides are TGTGCCAGCTCATCCGGACAGGGATCCGAAGAGACCCAGTACTTC. It specifies CASSSGQGSEETQYF.

This clone was detected a few times. Other nucleotide sequences in the sample specify the same CDR3. J is TRBJ2-7 and V is TRBV6-1; D perhaps matches TRBD2 (5 bases). The V end was cut by 6 bases, the J end by 3 bases, with 15 bases between. This CDR3 is built from 14 residues. The germline gives CDR1 MNHNS, CDR2 SASEGT. Written as DNA, the CDR3 is TGTGCCAGCAGATCAACGTGGGGAGTCTACGAGCAGTACTTC. This gives the protein CASRSTWGVYEQYF.

The genes are TRBV19 and TRBJ1-1; a weak D match, TRBD1 (6 bases). Deletions cut 8 bases from V and 6 bases from J, with 16 bases between. CDR1 is LNHDA, CDR2 SQIVND, per germline (reference sequence). This CDR3 is built from 13 residues. The CDR3 region is CASVGQGRAEAFF. CDR3 nucleotides: TGTGCCAGTGTTGGTCAGGGGAGGGCTGAAGCTTTCTTT.